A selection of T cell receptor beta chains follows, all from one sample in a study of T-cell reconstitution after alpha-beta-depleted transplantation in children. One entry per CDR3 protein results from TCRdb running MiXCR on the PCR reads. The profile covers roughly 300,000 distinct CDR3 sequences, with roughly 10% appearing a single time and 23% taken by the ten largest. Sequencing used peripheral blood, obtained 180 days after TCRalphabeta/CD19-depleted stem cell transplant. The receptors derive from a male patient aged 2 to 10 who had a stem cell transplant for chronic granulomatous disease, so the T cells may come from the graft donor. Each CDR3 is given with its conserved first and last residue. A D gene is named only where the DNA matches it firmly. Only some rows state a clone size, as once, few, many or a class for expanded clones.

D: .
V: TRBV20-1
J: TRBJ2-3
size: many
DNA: TGCAGTGCTAGAGACGGGATCACAGATACGCAGTATTTT
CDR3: CSARDGITDTQYF

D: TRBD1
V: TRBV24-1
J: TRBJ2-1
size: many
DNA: TGTGCCACCATGGGGAGGACAGGGGACAATGAGCAGTTCTTC
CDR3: CATMGRTGDNEQFF

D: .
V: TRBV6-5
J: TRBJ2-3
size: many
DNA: TGTGCCAGCAGTTACTCGTGGGACGTTCGAACAGATACGCAGTATTTT
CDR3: CASSYSWDVRTDTQYF

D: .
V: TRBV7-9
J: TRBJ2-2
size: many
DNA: TGTGCCAGCAGCTTAGGGGAGCTGTTTTTT
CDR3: CASSLGELFF

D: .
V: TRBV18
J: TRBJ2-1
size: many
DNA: TGTGCCAGCTCACCACCGACAAGGAATGAGCAGTTCTTC
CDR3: CASSPPTRNEQFF

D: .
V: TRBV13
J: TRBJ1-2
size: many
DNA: TGTGCCAGCAGCCCAGAGAGGGGTAGTGGCTACACCTTC
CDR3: CASSPERGSGYTF

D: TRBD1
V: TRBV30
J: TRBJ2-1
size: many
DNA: TGTGCCTGCGAGGGACAGGGGGGCGATGAGCAGTTCTTC
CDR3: CACEGQGGDEQFF

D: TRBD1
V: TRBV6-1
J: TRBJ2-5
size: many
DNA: TGTGCCAGCAGTGAAGAACACAGGGGGCCGCAAGAGACCCAGTACTTC
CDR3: CASSEEHRGPQETQYF

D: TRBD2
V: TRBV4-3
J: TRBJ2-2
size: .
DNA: TGCGCCAGCAGCCAAGATCGGCGGACTAGCGGGGCCGGGGAGCTGTTTTTT
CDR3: CASSQDRRTSGAGELFF

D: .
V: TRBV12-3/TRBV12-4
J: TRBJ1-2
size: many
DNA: TGTGCCAGCACCACATTGATTGGGGGAAACTATGGCTACACCTTC
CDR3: CASTTLIGGNYGYTF

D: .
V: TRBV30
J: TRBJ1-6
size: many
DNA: TGTGCCTGGAGCGGAATGGGGGGGCATTCACCCCTCCACTTT
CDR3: CAWSGMGGHSPLHF

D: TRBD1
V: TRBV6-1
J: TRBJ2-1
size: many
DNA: TGTGCCAGCAGTCCCACAGGGGGCACATCCTACAATGAGCAGTTCTTC
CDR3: CASSPTGGTSYNEQFF

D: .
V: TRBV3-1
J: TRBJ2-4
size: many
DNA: TGTGCCAGCAGCCAAGCGGGGTTAGGAGCCAAAAACATTCAGTACTTC
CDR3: CASSQAGLGAKNIQYF

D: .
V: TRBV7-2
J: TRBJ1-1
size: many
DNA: TGTGCCAGCCGAGTTAACACTGAAGCTTTCTTT
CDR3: CASRVNTEAFF

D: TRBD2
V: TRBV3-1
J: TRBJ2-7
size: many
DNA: TGTGCCAGCAGTATGGGGCTAGCGGGATCAGACGAGCAGTACTTC
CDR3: CASSMGLAGSDEQYF

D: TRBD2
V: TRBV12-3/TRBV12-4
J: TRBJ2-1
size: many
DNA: TGTGCCAGCAGTTCCTCCGGGACTAGCGCCCTATACAATGAGCAGTTCTTC
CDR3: CASSSSGTSALYNEQFF